The 5 T cell receptor beta chains below were found in one sample sequenced in a study of shared clonotypes between healthy human individuals. In the naive CD8 group, cells lacked CD45RO and were positively selected for CCR7, so terminally differentiated effector memory CD45RA+ cells were left out. Clones were sequenced by immunoSEQ multiplex PCR, and TCRdb holds only the in-frame ones, with some missing. The data contain roughly 650,000 clones, roughly 95% of them seen just once; the ten biggest clones take up roughly 0.1%. The sample comprised naive CD8+ T cells sorted from blood. The receptors originated from a woman aged 25-40 years in good health.

The chain recombines TRBV27 with TRBJ2-7, with 7 bases fitting TRBD2. The junction had 4 bases not matched to a gene; V was cut back by 5 bases and J by 0 bases. Per germline, CDR1 MNHEY and CDR2 SMNVEV (reference sequence). The CDR3 runs to 14 residues. CDR3 bases: TGTGCCAGCAGTGCTAGCGGCCTCTCCTACGAGCAGTACTTC. Amino acid sequence: CASSASGLSYEQYF.

The rearrangement uses TRBV27 and TRBJ2-7; 8 bases fit TRBD1. CDR3 length equals 16 residues. Germline trimming cut 5 bases from V and 4 bases from J; bases unmatched to any gene: 13. CDR1 and CDR2 (germline): MNHEY, SMNVEV (reference sequence). CDR3 sequence reads: CASSLDPSGGRYEQYF. Written as DNA, the CDR3 is TGTGCCAGCAGTCTAGACCCATCAGGGGGCCGGTACGAGCAGTACTTC.

The gene calls are TRBV6-6 and TRBJ1-5, with 9 nucleotides matching TRBD1. Germline CDR1 MNHNY, CDR2 SVGAGI (reference sequence). Unmatched junction bases numbered 5, after V lost 6 bases and J lost 5 bases. The CDR3 contains 14 residues. The CDR3 sequence is CASSRGQGDQPQHF. The CDR3 region has the DNA TGTGCCAGCAGCCGGGGACAGGGTGATCAGCCCCAGCATTTT.

The V gene is TRBV6-5, the J gene TRBJ1-3; D uncertain. Trimming took 7 bases from V and 1 from J, leaving 11 bases between them. This CDR3 has 14 residues. CDR1 and CDR2 from the germline V gene are MNHEY and SVGAGI. The CDR3 protein is CASTEPGSGNTIYF. The CDR3 region has the DNA TGTGCCAGCACCGAACCGGGGTCTGGAAACACCATATATTTT.

CDR3 in DNA: TGTGCCAGCAGCCTCGGGACTAGCGGATCCTACGAGCAGTACTTC. The encoded protein is CASSLGTSGSYEQYF. The chain has TRBV28 and TRBJ2-7, with 11 bases that match TRBD2. CDR1 is MDHEN, CDR2 SYDVKM, per germline. The CDR3 sequence is 15 residues long. The ends lost 6 bases at V and 1 base at J; junction bases unmatched: 5. Full variable domain (rest looked up from reference TRBV28 and TRBJ2-7): DVKVTQSSRYLVKRTGEKVFLECVQDMDHENMFWYRQDPGLGLRLIYFSYDVKMKEKGDIPEGYSVSREKKERFSLILESASTNQTSMYLCASSLGTSGSYEQYFGPGTRLTVT.